This record concerns one TCR beta chain sequence. In its sample, this clonotype was seen a few times. Its antigen remains undetermined. Base quality data are lacking; no much larger clone is found one base away. The germline V end is reduced by 5 bases and the J end by 4 bases; junction bases left unmatched: 4. The germline V gene (reference sequence) supplies CDR1 MNHEY and CDR2 SMNVEV. From the cysteine up to the phenylalanine, the CDR3 has a length of 14 residues. Only the CDR3 DNA is retained, 42 bases long and in frame from the first base. Ficoll-Paque density gradient centrifugation was the method used to isolate PBMCs. The run used an Illumina NovaSeq 6000. TCRalpha and TCRbeta cDNA libraries were built by 5'RACE with constant-segment primers, adding sample barcodes and unique molecular identifiers. Trizol reagent was used to extract RNA from every sample. Libraries were amplified in two PCR steps, with a second sample barcode and Illumina TruSeq adapters added in the second step. The libraries were sequenced on an Illumina NovaSeq using 2 x 150 bp paired-end reads. The study's processing was this. With migec v1.2.7, reads were demultiplexed and then collapsed into UMI-guided consensus sequences. With mixcr v2.1.11, UMI consensuses were aligned to TRA and TRB V and J templates and assembled into clonotypes. A clonotype was counted as expanded or contracted only if both edgeR and NoisET called the change significant, with noise models trained on biological replicates. For edgeR calls, the cutoffs were a false discovery rate-adjusted p below 0.01 and a log2 fold-change threshold of 1. PCA with hierarchical clustering of max-normalized trajectories of the 1000 most abundant clonotypes was used as exploratory dynamics analysis. Each responding clone was given a CD4 or CD8 phenotype based on the CD4+ and CD8+ repertoires, which had been sequenced separately. In TCRdb, the public reads were trimmed at Q25 with fastp and aligned with MiXCR, with productive beta chains retained. One record per CDR3 amino acid sequence lists the most common genes and DNA. V and J calls and clone size were set by TCRdb, not the authors. Here the sample has 100,000 to 120,000 distinct CDR3 sequences; about a sixth occur a single time. Approximately 5% of the sample is in the top ten clones.

The entry originates in a study of T-cell memory formation after mild COVID-19 (dated by TCRdb to the early 2020s). Regarding the study in general: Most TCR sequence clusters were specific to one of the two donors. The cohort was made up of two young adult volunteers, one female and one male, who were previously healthy. T-cell clones expanding and contracting after mild COVID-19 in a couple of donors were tracked by longitudinal TCRalpha and TCRbeta repertoire sequencing.

Overall study results and their limits: Contracting CD4+ clones were located mainly in the CM and EM memory subsets, whereas CD8+ clones were found to be enriched in EMRA. Only a couple of mild cases were covered in the study, and larger cohorts including severe cases with pre-infection samples were considered necessary. Clones contracting from day 15 to 85 had balanced CD4/CD8 phenotypes, while a second wave expanding from day 15 to 37 was biased towards CD4+. Some responding clones were found in pre-infection memory, which suggests that pre-existing cross-reactive memory T cells took part in the SARS-CoV-2 response. Whether the second-wave clones peaking on day 37 were SARS-CoV-2 specific was not confirmed.

The sequence is built from TRBV27 and TRBJ2-3, with TRBD2 identical over 9 junction bases. This receptor was obtained from a man aged 18 to 29 who had mild COVID-19 (a few samples of this study predate the infection). The sample titles of this study are shuffled in the database, so cell type and time point are left out; the donor was told from shared clones. Sequencing input: PBMCs or a T cell subset sorted from them (not recorded which). CDR3 loop: CASSMSSGADTQYF. The bases read TGTGCCAGCAGTATGTCTAGCGGGGCAGATACGCAGTATTTT.